This paragraph reports one T cell receptor (beta chain). This clone showed up just once. Its binding antigen is unknown. No per-base quality is available; no much larger clone lies one base away. TCRbeta CDR3 regions were amplified from genomic DNA by means of the immunoSEQ Assay, a bias-controlled multiplex PCR. Concerning the study's data processing: The number of nucleated cells in each sample was estimated from the amplification of reference gene primers within the assay. Sequence reads were collapsed and filtered to measure the absolute abundance of every unique TCRbeta CDR3 rearrangement. For each sample, productive Simpson clonality was calculated as the square root of Simpson's diversity index over productive rearrangements. The table was pulled from immuneACCESS by TCRdb, which kept in-frame rearrangements only. Such tables lose some clones; where checked, under half of the loss comes from unresolved V genes, and the rest has no known cause. The V and J calls and clone size come from that table; D and trimming were worked out from the DNA. Here the sample has under 200,000 clones; roughly 85% occur a single time. The ten largest clones add up to roughly 8.3% of the sample.

This sample stems from a study of blood T cell repertoires in COVID-19 (dated by TCRdb to about 2020). Regarding the study in general: Samples from collaborators originated in the United States, Italy and Spain and spanned both the acute and convalescent phases of COVID-19. Sample metadata almost always included a de-identified subject ID, COVID-19 status, age in years and sex. Samples came from the ongoing ImmuneRACE study (first 160 participants) plus 1,254 subjects from 6 global collaborators. Deeply sampled blood TCRbeta repertoires from subjects exposed to, actively infected with, or recovered from COVID-19 were included in the dataset. The prospective study material was composed of cDNA or gDNA derived from T cells, B-cell-depleted T cells, or PBMCs. The repertoires were released in a freely available public database meant as a resource for research on the immune response to SARS-CoV-2. Where available, HLA class I and class II types were taken from metadata supplied by the sample provider and were not determined by assay-based typing.

What the authors observed across the whole study: How much clinical and demographic metadata was included differed by source and by participant, and the metadata was provided uncurated.

One collaborating source in Seattle enrolled patients during active infection and followed them longitudinally through the course of disease. The collaborating institutions used their own protocols to collect whole blood in K2EDTA tubes. For TCRbeta analysis, collaborators shipped samples as frozen whole blood, isolated PBMCs, or DNA extracted from either of those sample types. Reading from cysteine to phenylalanine, the CDR3 counts 16 amino acids. Of the read, only the CDR3 DNA is kept; its 48 bases are in frame from base 1. The germline V and J ends show losses of 4 bases and 0 bases respectively, and no gene match explains 8 bases of the junction. The germline V gene provides CDR1 ENHRY and CDR2 SYGVKD.

The chain uses TRBV10-3 and TRBJ2-5; the central 7 bases match TRBD2. The sample consisted of peripheral blood. This receptor was identified in a woman in her fifties or sixties with COVID-19, enrolled during active disease. The CDR3 protein is CAISGPLAGDQETQYF. The DNA reads TGTGCCATCAGTGGGCCCCTCGCGGGAGACCAAGAGACCCAGTACTTC.